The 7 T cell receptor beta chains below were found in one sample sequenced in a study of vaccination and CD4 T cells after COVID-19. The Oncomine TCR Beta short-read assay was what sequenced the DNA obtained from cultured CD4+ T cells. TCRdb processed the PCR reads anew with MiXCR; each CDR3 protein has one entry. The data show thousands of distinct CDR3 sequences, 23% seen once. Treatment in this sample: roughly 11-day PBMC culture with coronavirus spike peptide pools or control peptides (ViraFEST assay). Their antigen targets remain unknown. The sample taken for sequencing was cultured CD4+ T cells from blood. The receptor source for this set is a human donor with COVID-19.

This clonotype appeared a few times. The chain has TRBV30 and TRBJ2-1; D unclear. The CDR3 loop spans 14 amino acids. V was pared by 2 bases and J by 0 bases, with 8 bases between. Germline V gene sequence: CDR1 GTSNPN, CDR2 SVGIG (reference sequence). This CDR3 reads CAWSWAVSYNEQFF. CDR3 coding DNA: TGTGCCTGGAGTTGGGCTGTCTCCTACAATGAGCAGTTCTTC.

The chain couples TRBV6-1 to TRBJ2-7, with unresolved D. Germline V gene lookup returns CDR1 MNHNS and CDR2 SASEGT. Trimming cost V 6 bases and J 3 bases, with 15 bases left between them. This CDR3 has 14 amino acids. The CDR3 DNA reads TGTGCCAGCAGCACCCCGGACGGCCACTACGAGCAGTACTTC. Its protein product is CASSTPDGHYEQYF.

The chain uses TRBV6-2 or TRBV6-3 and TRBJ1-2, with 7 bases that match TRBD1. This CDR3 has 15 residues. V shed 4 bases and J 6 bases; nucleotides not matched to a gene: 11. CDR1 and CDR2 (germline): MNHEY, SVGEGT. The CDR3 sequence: CASSSRGAGLDGYTF. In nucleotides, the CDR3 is TGTGCCAGCAGTTCCAGGGGGGCCGGGTTGGATGGCTACACCTTC.

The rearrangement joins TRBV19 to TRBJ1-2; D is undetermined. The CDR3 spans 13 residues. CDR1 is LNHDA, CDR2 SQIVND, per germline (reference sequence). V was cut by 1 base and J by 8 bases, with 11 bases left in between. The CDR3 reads CASSIGAHGGYTF. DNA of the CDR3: TGTGCCAGTAGTATAGGCGCCCACGGAGGCTACACCTTC.

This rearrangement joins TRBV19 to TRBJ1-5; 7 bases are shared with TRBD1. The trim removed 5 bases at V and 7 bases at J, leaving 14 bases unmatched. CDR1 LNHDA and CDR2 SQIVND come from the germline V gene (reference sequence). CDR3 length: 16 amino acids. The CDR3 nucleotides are TGTGCCAGTAGTCCCTGGGAGGGGGCTGTTGGGCAGCCCCAGCATTTT. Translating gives CASSPWEGAVGQPQHF.

CDR3 DNA: TGTGCCAGCAGCCCCTCGGGTAACGAGGGACCCTATAATTCACCCCTCCACTTT. Translation: CASSPSGNEGPYNSPLHF. The chain employs TRBV11-2 and TRBJ1-6, with D possibly matching TRBD1 (5 bases). The CDR3 has 18 amino acids. Germline V gives CDR1 SGHAT, CDR2 FQNNGV. The V end was cut by 5 bases, the J end by 2 bases, with 19 bases between.

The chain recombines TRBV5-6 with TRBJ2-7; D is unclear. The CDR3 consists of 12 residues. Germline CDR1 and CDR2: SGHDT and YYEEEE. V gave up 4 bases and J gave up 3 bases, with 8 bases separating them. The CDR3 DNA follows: TGTGCCAGCAGCCAAGTTCACTACGAGCAGTACTTC. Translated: CASSQVHYEQYF.